The clone carrying this TCR beta chain was detected ten times or more. What it recognizes is unknown. RNA transcripts were the template for amplifying TCR beta CDR3 regions. Researchers ran a first-round RT-PCR on the TCR CDR3 using the HTBI primer set. TCRdb recomputed calls from the multiplex PCR reads with MiXCR, one row per CDR3 protein. The sample yields under 700,000 distinct CDR3 sequences, more than 45% seen once. The data belong to a study of T cells in Graves' hyperthyroidism and ophthalmopathy. The CDR3 is made up of 13 amino acids. Trimming left V 4 bases short and J 5 bases short, with 12 bases between. The germline gives CDR1 SEHNR, CDR2 FQNEAQ (reference sequence). When ophthalmopathy did not progress within 18 months, Graves' hyperthyroidism was considered stable. Aged 18 to 65, the patients had hyperthyroidism that was newly diagnosed and had lasted under 2 months. The study based diagnoses on clinical symptoms, serum thyroxine and TRAb, thyroid ultrasound and orbital computed tomography.

General study results and limits: In the blood, most expanded thyroid clonotypes above 0.001 appeared as well.

The TCR sequence derives from a woman aged 18-35 years with Graves' hyperthyroidism. What was sequenced was peripheral blood or thyroid tissue (not recorded which). The chain combines TRBV7-9 with TRBJ2-7, with a weak D call TRBD2 (6 bases). Here the CDR3 DNA reads TGTGCCAGCAGCTCGACTAGAACGAACGAGCAGTACTTC. This codes for CASSSTRTNEQYF.